These 15 T cell receptor beta chains share one sample of origin, sequenced in a study of blood T cell repertoires in COVID-19. Profiled with immunoSEQ multiplex PCR; TCRdb holds only in-frame clones, not every one. The data show around 340,000 clones, 88% seen once. The sample comprised PBMCs or T cells enriched from blood (not recorded which). These receptors came from a young woman who had been exposed to COVID-19.

This clone appeared many times. The V call is TRBV20-1, the J call TRBJ2-3, with 7 bases lining up with TRBD2. After removal of 3 bases from V and 2 bases from J, the junction contained 5 bases not matched to a gene. Germline V lookup: CDR1 DFQATT, CDR2 SNEGSKA (reference sequence). CDR3 length equals 14 residues. This chain's CDR3 is CSASFAGATDTQYF. The CDR3 DNA reads TGCAGTGCTAGTTTCGCGGGAGCCACAGATACGCAGTATTTT.

This clone occurred once. V gene TRBV28 combines with J gene TRBJ1-1; TRBD1 might be the D (5 bases). V was trimmed by 3 bases and J by 1 base, leaving 15 bases between them. Germline loops: CDR1 MDHEN, CDR2 SYDVKM. This CDR3 region has 16 residues. For the CDR3, the DNA is TGTGCCAGCAGTTTGCGGGGGGGTGCCTGGAACACTGAAGCTTTCTTT. This translates into CASSLRGGAWNTEAFF.

The chain has TRBV28 and TRBJ1-1; D unresolved. This CDR3 has 15 residues. Between the trimmed V and J ends, which lost 0 bases and 0 bases, there was a span of 8 bases. The germline gives CDR1 MDHEN, CDR2 SYDVKM. In DNA form, the CDR3 reads TGTGCCAGCAGTTTATGGGTCGCGATGAACACTGAAGCTTTCTTT. Protein product: CASSLWVAMNTEAFF.

This rearrangement joins TRBV7-9 to TRBJ2-2; TRBD1 aligns across 9 bases. Losses at the gene ends were 5 bases for V and 4 bases for J; bases not matched to a gene: 11. The CDR3 is 17 residues long. The germline CDR1 and CDR2 sequences are SEHNR and FQNEAQ (reference sequence). The CDR3 DNA sequence: TGTGCCAGCAGCAAAAATACAGGGGGCGTCGGCACCGGGGAGCTGTTTTTT. Protein product: CASSKNTGGVGTGELFF. The complete variable domain, with remaining parts taken from reference TRBV7-9 and TRBJ2-2, reads DTGVSQNPRHKITKRGQNVTFRCDPISEHNRLYWYRQTLGQGPEFLTYFQNEAQLEKSRLLSDRFSAERPKGSFSTLEIQRTEQGDSAMYLCASSKNTGGVGTGELFFGEGSRLTVL.

V gene TRBV30 combines with J gene TRBJ2-7, with 10 bases aligning to TRBD1. The V gene end was trimmed by 7 bases and the J gene end by 3 bases; junction bases not matched to a gene: 6. The CDR3 runs to 13 residues. Germline lookup yields CDR1 GTSNPN and CDR2 SVGIG (reference sequence). CDR3 protein: CALKGQGVYEQYF. CDR3 DNA sequence: TGTGCCTTAAAAGGACAGGGGGTCTACGAGCAGTACTTC.

As DNA, the CDR3 is TGTGCCAGCACCCGAGGTAGCGGGGGAGGGAATACGCAGTATTTT. This encodes CASTRGSGGGNTQYF. V usage is TRBV2 and J usage is TRBJ2-3; 9 bases match TRBD2. Losses at the gene ends were 7 bases for V and 7 bases for J; bases not matched to a gene: 12. CDR3 length equals 15 residues. CDR1 is SNHLY, CDR2 FYNNEI, per germline.

CDR3 DNA: TGTGCCATCAGTGAGTCGGGGGGGACTAGCGCCGAGCAGTACTTC. Protein: CAISESGGTSAEQYF. The rearrangement joins TRBV10-3 to TRBJ2-7; 10 nucleotides agree with TRBD2. V trimming: 0 bases; J trimming: 6 bases; junction bases outside the gene matches: 5. The CDR3 runs 15 residues. CDR1 is ENHRY, CDR2 SYGVKD, per germline.

The chain uses TRBV2 and TRBJ2-3; D remains unclear. This CDR3 has 16 amino acids. Germline assignment: CDR1 SNHLY and CDR2 FYNNEI. The V gene lost 7 bases and the J gene lost 2 bases, with 19 bases spanning the gap. The CDR3 region has the DNA TGTGCCAGCAACTCATCAACGTGGAGATTCACAGATACGCAGTATTTT. Its translation is CASNSSTWRFTDTQYF.

The chain joins TRBV6-5 to TRBJ2-5, with D perhaps matching TRBD2 (5 bases). The CDR3 totals 15 residues. The V gene lost 5 bases and the J gene lost 5 bases, with 18 bases spanning the gap. Germline V gene sequence: CDR1 MNHEY, CDR2 SVGAGI. CDR3 DNA sequence: TGTGCCAGCAGTCTAGATCCTCGGGGTGGGGAGACCCAGTACTTC. Its protein product is CASSLDPRGGETQYF.

The chain links TRBV28 to TRBJ2-3; 13 bases fit TRBD2. V shed 5 bases, J shed 14 bases, and the junction held 10 bases outside the gene matches. The CDR3 runs to 14 residues. From germline, CDR1 is MDHEN and CDR2 SYDVKM. The CDR3 region is CASSPTLLAGGAYF. CDR3 sequence (DNA): TGTGCCAGCAGTCCCACCCTACTAGCGGGGGGGGCGTATTTT. Together with reference TRBV28 and TRBJ2-3, the CDR3 gives the full variable domain: DVKVTQSSRYLVKRTGEKVFLECVQDMDHENMFWYRQDPGLGLRLIYFSYDVKMKEKGDIPEGYSVSREKKERFSLILESASTNQTSMYLCASSPTLLAGGAYFGPGTRLTVL.

The chain combines TRBV9 with TRBJ1-1, with D unclear. CDR1 and CDR2 from the germline V gene are SGDLS and YYNGEE. V was clipped by 0 bases and J by 5 bases, with 8 bases between them. This CDR3 comprises 13 residues. CDR3 sequence: CASSVAGYTEAFF. The CDR3 coding sequence is TGTGCCAGCAGCGTAGCGGGGTATACTGAAGCTTTCTTT.

The chain's CDR3 is CATSRAEGWQETQYF. The CDR3 DNA follows: TGTGCCACCAGCAGAGCTGAGGGCTGGCAAGAGACCCAGTACTTC. V usage is TRBV15 and J usage is TRBJ2-5; D perhaps matches TRBD2 (5 bases). Germline values: CDR1 LNHNV, CDR2 YYDKDF (reference sequence). The CDR3 loop spans 15 amino acids. Deletions cut 1 base from V and 2 bases from J, with 11 bases between.

V and J are TRBV11-2 and TRBJ2-7, with 8 positions matching TRBD2. CDR1 SGHAT and CDR2 FQNNGV come from the germline V gene. CDR3 length: 14 residues. J was trimmed by 6 bases and V by 3 bases; bases with no gene match: 7. The CDR3 nucleotides are TGTGCCAGCAGCTTTGACGGGAGGGCCGCCGAGCAGTACTTC. It codes for CASSFDGRAAEQYF.

The chain carries TRBV5-1 and TRBJ2-7; 10 nucleotides agree with TRBD1. The V gene end was trimmed by 4 bases and the J gene end by 5 bases; junction bases not matched to a gene: 12. This CDR3 contains 16 residues. Per germline, CDR1 SGHRS and CDR2 YFSETQ. The CDR3 here is CASSPTPGQGSHEQYF. CDR3 sequence (DNA): TGCGCCAGCAGCCCCACGCCGGGACAGGGGAGTCACGAGCAGTACTTC.

The chain carries TRBV3-1 (or the pseudogene TRBV3-2) and TRBJ2-2; TRBD2 agrees at 11 bases. Germline lookup yields CDR1 LGHDT and CDR2 YNNKEL (reference sequence). The CDR3 runs to 14 residues. J gave up 7 bases and V 4 bases, and 2 bases lay outside the gene matches. CDR3 nucleotides: TGTGCCAGCAGCCTTGGACTAGCGGGCGGGGAGCTGTTTTTT. It translates to CASSLGLAGGELFF.